The clone carrying this T cell receptor (beta chain) was found a few times. Antigen: not known. Trimming stripped 4 bases from V and 2 bases from J, with 12 bases between. This CDR3 is 15 amino acids long. Looked up from germline, CDR1 is LNHDA and CDR2 is SQIVND (reference sequence). These data are taken from a study of T cell repertoires in cytomegalovirus infection. Study at large: Newly reported HLA-C-restricted and thoroughly characterized HLA-B-restricted CMV epitopes were employed. Evidence of both CMV infection and a matching HLA type came from public TCR beta signatures.

TCRdb independently ran MiXCR on the reads; one entry per CDR3 protein. Of 550,000 to 850,000 distinct CDR3 sequences listed, around a third are singletons. This material consisted of cultured PBMCs, taken from culture after CMV antigen stimulation. The TCR was taken from a human donor in good health (CMV status not recorded). Some clones in this sample may be carry-over from other donors' samples. The V gene is TRBV19, the J gene TRBJ2-1; tentatively, D is TRBD1 (6 bases). The CDR3 loop is CASSRSRGPYNEQFF. The CDR3 DNA sequence: TGTGCCAGTAGTAGGTCCAGGGGACCCTACAATGAGCAGTTCTTC.